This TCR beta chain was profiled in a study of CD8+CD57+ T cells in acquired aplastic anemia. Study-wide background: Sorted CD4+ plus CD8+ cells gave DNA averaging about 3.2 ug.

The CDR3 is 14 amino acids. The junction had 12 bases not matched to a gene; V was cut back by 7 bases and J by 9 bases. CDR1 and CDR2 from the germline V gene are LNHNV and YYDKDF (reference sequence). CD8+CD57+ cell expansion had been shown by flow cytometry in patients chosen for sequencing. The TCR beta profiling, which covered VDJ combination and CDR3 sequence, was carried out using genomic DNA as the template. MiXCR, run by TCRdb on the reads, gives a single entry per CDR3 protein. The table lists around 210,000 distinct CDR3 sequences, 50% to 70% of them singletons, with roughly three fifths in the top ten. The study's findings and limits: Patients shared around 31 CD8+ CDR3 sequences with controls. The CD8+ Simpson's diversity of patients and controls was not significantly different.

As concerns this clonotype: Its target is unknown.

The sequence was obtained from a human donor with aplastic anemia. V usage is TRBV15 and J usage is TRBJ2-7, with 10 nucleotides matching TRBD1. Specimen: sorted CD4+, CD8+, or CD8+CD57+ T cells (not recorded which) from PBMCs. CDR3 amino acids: CATKKDRGVPGQYF. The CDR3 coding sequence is TGTGCCACCAAAAAGGACAGGGGGGTTCCTGGGCAGTACTTC. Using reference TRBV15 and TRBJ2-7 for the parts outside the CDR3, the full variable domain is DAMVIQNPRYQVTQFGKPVTLSCSQTLNHNVMYWYQQKSSQAPKLLFHYYDKDFNNEADTPDNFQSRRPNTSFCFLDIRSPGLGDTAMYLCATKKDRGVPGQYFGPGTRLTVT.